The text below deals with one TCR beta chain. This receptor's antigen is unknown. Base qualities are not at hand, and no much larger clone is one base apart. The donors were healthy, HIV-negative adults with no recently reported acute infections or vaccinations. Every donor was a Caucasian adult living in Nashville, Tennessee, USA. CD4+ T cells were enriched through magnetic negative selection, after which naive cells were positively selected on CD45RA and the remaining negative fraction served as the memory subset. Blood was collected by leukapheresis, and PBMCs were isolated by Ficoll-Histopaque density gradient centrifugation and then cryopreserved in liquid nitrogen vapor phase. Purity and quantity of every magnetically sorted T cell population were checked by analytical flow cytometry. Genomic DNA was isolated from every sorted fraction and measured by UV absorbance on a Nanodrop 2000c. This sample stems from a study of shared clonotypes between healthy human individuals (TCRdb year 2020). Looking at the study overall: A couple of women and a few men aged 18 to 49 years were included in the cohort. Per donor, three plates each were used for CD4 naive and CD4 memory, two for CD8 naive, and one for CD8 memory. The study deeply sequenced blood TCR repertoires of several healthy adults to estimate repertoire size and the extent of clonotype sharing between individuals. To increase sequencing depth and limit assay-specific biases, different laboratories used diverse techniques to prepare libraries and sequence TCR repertoires. Each donor's leukapheresis produced roughly between roughly 0.94 and 9.5 billion PBMCs.

Results the study describes overall, beyond this receptor: Only blood was sampled, and tissue TCR repertoires likely differ from those in blood. Incomplete sequencing was indicated by rarefaction of sorted-subset datasets, despite the large sequencing depth. About 5% of naive CD4, 3.5% of naive CD8, roughly 2.5% of memory CD4, and over 0.35% of memory CD8 clonotypes were shared across four donors. Compared with non-shared clonotypes, the clonotypes found in all four sorted-subset donors had higher generation probabilities. Because the study included only a small number of donors, the genetic and exposure-history diversity represented was limited. Pairwise subsampling led to the expectation that sequencing depth would affect the degree of clonotype sharing among donors. Estimated clonotype richness was generally larger for naive than for memory subsets.

Trimming removed 5 bases from V and 3 bases from J; the gene matches leave 4 bases unexplained. The CDR3 holds 15 amino acids from the cysteine to the phenylalanine. Left in the record is the CDR3 DNA by itself, 45 bases read in frame from the first base. As encoded in the germline V gene, CDR1 is MGHDK while CDR2 is SYGVNS. Using the deep immunoSEQ assay, multiplex PCR amplified TCR CDR3 regions from genomic DNA. Extracted genomic DNA from each cell subset was spread evenly across all wells of several immunoSEQ 96-well plates, with each plate serving as a replicate. For sorted subsets, each replicate PCR was loaded with approximately 0.2 ug genomic DNA, equivalent to approximately 27,000 T cell genomes. Purified libraries were quantified with a Qubit 3.0 fluorometer, sized on a Bioanalyzer 2100, and re-quantified with the KAPA Library Quantification kit. Every immunoSEQ 96-well plate was sequenced on a separate single-read 150-cycle Illumina NextSeq 550 flow cell. Per the source publication's procedure: Because the immunoSEQ output held only junctional sequences and lacked quality scores, the filtering could not match the filtering applied to full-length reads. To assign V/J genes and CDR3, sequences were annotated against IMGT germline references using PyIR, a Python wrapper for IgBLAST v1.9. Reads were removed for weak V/J assignments (E-value above 1e-6), missing CDR3, stop codons, out-of-frame junctions, or ambiguous translated residues. V3J clonotypes were defined by identical inferred V gene, J gene, and CDR3 amino acid sequence. Percentage overlap between repertoires was calculated by dividing the number of shared unique clonotypes by the size of the smaller repertoire. Repertoire richness was assessed with RTK rarefaction, the Chao1 estimator, and Recon v2.1 estimates of unobserved clonotypes. Generation probabilities for all TCRbeta clonotypes obtained by the gDNA method from four donors were computed using OLGA. The source is immuneACCESS, and TCRdb retained only in-frame sequences with V and J called. Part of the clones is not carried over; for the studies checked, unresolved V genes explain less than half of this, and the remainder is unexplained. V and J calls and clone size are copied from that table; D and trimming were computed from the DNA. The sample table shows 2,500,000 or so clones, and approximately 90% are seen once. The top ten clonotypes cover roughly 0.34% of the sample.

The chain joins TRBV25-1 to TRBJ2-5; the junction holds 12 bases that match TRBD2. This receptor was identified in a man younger than 35 in good health. Some clones in this sample may be carry-over from other donors' samples. The sequenced sample consisted of naive CD4+ T cells from PBMCs. The sample's cell subset or site label, decoded: CD45RA+ positively selected. The CDR3 reads CASSPSGRAKETQYF. The sequence in DNA is TGTGCCAGCAGTCCTAGCGGGAGGGCCAAAGAGACCCAGTACTTC.